This T cell receptor (beta chain) was documented in a study of tumor-infiltrating lymphocytes in primary liver carcinoma. General study points: Lesser overlap characterized tumor-adjacent and tumor-blood pairs relative to tumor region pairs.

Regarding this clonotype: No antigen is known for it. The junction and the germline gene differ at one end; a read error may be behind it.

Between roughly 20 and 33 mg of unsorted bulk tissue served as the source from which RNA and DNA were co-extracted. Surgical resection served as treatment for the primary liver carcinoma of these patients. Each tumor had five separate regions sampled. A constant-region primer served to make TCR beta cDNA from about 530 ng total RNA. ARM-PCR was slightly modified, and three nested multiplex PCR rounds with it gave rise to the TCR beta libraries. A single record per CDR3 protein comes from TCRdb applying MiXCR to the multiplex PCR reads. The sample yields just under 55,000 distinct CDR3 sequences, over 70% seen once. What was sequenced was liver tumor tissue from sampling region 2. The sample's subset: tumor region T2, inferior pole. The TCR sequence derives from a middle-aged man with primary liver carcinoma and hepatitis B virus infection.

CDR3 residues: CASSFIRETQCF. As DNA, the CDR3 is TGTGCCAGCAGTTTCATACGGGAGACCCAGTGCTTC. This sequence joins TRBV28 and TRBJ2-5, with D maybe TRBD2 (6 bases). The length of the CDR3 is 12 residues. The V gene's germline CDR1 is MDHEN and CDR2 SYDVKM.